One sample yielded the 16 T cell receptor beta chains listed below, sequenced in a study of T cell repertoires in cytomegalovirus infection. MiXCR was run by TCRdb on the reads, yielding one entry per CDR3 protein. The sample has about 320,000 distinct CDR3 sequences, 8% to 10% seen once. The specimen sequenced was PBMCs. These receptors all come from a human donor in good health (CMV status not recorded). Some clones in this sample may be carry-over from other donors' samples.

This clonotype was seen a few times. The DNA for the CDR3 is TGTGCCAGCAGTGCCCCGACAGGGAATAGCAATCAGCCCCAGCATTTT. Translated: CASSAPTGNSNQPQHF. The J gene is TRBJ1-5, the V gene TRBV6-1, with TRBD1 matching 7 bases. CDR1 and CDR2 (germline): MNHNS, SASEGT. The CDR3 sequence is 16 residues long. With V trimmed by 4 bases and J by 0 bases, 6 bases remained unmatched.

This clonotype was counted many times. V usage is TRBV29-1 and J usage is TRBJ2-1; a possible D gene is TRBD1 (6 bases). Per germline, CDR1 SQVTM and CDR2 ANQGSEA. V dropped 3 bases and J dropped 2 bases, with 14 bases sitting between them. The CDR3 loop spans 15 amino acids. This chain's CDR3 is CSVEVGGAPYNEQFF. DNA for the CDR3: TGCAGCGTTGAGGTAGGGGGAGCCCCCTACAATGAGCAGTTCTTC.

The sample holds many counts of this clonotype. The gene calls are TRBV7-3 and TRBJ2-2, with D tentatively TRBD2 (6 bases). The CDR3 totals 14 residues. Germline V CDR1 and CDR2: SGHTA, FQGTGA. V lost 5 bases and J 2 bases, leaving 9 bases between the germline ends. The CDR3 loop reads CASSHSGNTGELFF. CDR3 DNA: TGTGCCAGCAGCCATAGCGGAAACACCGGGGAGCTGTTTTTT.

The CDR3, as DNA: TGCAGTGCAGCTCGGACAGGTATTAGCAATCAGCCCCAGCATTTT. Protein sequence: CSAARTGISNQPQHF. The genes are TRBV20-1 and TRBJ1-5, with 7 bases aligning to TRBD1. This CDR3 is built from 15 residues. The junction had 8 bases not matched to a gene; V was cut back by 6 bases and J by 0 bases. Germline V CDR1 and CDR2: DFQATT, SNEGSKA (reference sequence).

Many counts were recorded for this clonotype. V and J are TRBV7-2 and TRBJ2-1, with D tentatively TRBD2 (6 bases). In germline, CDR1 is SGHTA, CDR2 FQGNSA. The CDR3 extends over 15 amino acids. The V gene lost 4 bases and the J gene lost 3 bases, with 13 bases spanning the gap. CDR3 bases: TGTGCCAGCAGCTCCACCGGGGGTTACTACAATGAGCAGTTCTTC. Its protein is CASSSTGGYYNEQFF.

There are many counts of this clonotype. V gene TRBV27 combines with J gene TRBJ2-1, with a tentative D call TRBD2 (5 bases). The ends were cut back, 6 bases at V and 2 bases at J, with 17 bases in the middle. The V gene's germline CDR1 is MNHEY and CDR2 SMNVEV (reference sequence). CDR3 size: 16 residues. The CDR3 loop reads CASRQHLRAAYNEQFF. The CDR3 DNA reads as TGTGCCAGCAGACAGCACTTGCGGGCGGCCTACAATGAGCAGTTCTTC.

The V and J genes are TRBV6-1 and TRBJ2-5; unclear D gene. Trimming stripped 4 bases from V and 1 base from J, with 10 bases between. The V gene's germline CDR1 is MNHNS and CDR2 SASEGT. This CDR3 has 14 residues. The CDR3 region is CASSAQVVQETQYF. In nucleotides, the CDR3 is TGTGCCAGCAGTGCCCAGGTAGTCCAAGAGACCCAGTACTTC.

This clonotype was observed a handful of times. CDR3 loop: CSAHQAGNNEQFF. The CDR3 DNA reads as TGCAGTGCTCACCAAGCGGGAAACAATGAGCAGTTCTTC. This rearrangement joins TRBV20-1 to TRBJ2-1; TRBD2 agrees at 7 bases. With V trimmed by 5 bases and J by 5 bases, 6 bases remained unmatched. Germline V gene lookup returns CDR1 DFQATT and CDR2 SNEGSKA (reference sequence). The CDR3 runs 13 residues.

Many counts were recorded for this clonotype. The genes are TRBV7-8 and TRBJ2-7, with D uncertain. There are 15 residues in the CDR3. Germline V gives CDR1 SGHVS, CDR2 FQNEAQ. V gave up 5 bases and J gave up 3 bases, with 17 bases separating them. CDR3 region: CASSLIVTAGYEQYF. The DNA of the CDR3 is TGTGCCAGCAGCCTCATCGTGACGGCCGGCTACGAGCAGTACTTC.

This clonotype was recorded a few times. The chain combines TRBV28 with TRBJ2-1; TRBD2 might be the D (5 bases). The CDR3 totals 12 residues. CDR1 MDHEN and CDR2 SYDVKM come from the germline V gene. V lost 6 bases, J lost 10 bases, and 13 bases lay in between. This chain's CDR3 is CASSPSGLEQFF. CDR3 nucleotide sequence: TGTGCCAGCAGCCCCAGCGGTTTAGAGCAGTTCTTC.

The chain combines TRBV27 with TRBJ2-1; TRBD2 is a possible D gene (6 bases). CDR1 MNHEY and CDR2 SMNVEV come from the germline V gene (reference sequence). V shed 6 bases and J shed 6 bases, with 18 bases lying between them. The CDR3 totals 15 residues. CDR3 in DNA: TGTGCCAGCAGCCGTAGCGGACGGGTGGGCAATGAGCAGTTCTTC. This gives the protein CASSRSGRVGNEQFF.

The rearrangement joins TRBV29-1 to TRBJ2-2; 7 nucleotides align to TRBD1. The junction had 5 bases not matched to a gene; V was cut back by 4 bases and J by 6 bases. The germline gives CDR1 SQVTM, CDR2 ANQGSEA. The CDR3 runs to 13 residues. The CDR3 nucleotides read TGCAGCGTTGTGTCAGGGGGTTCCGGGGAGCTGTTTTTT. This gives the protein CSVVSGGSGELFF.

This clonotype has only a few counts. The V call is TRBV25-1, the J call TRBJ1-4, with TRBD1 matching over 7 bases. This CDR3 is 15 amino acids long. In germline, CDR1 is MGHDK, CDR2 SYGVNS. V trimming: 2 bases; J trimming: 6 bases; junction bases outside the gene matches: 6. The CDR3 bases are TGTGCCAGCAGTGAACCCGACAGGGTGGATGAAAAACTGTTTTTT. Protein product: CASSEPDRVDEKLFF.

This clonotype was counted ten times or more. The CDR3 nucleotides are TGTGCCAGCAGCACGACGGGGGGGCGAGGCGAGCAGTACTTC. Residues: CASSTTGGRGEQYF. The V gene is TRBV7-2, the J gene TRBJ2-7, with TRBD2 identical over 8 bases. Germline values: CDR1 SGHTA, CDR2 FQGNSA. This CDR3 is built from 14 residues. Trimming at V came to 5 bases and at J to 6 bases, leaving 9 bases not matched to a gene. Complete variable domain (other parts from reference TRBV7-2 and TRBJ2-7): GAGVSQSPSNKVTEKGKDVELRCDPISGHTALYWYRQSLGQGLEFLIYFQGNSAPDKSGLPSDRFSAERTGGSVSTLTIQRTQQEDSAVYLCASSTTGGRGEQYFGPGTRLTVT.

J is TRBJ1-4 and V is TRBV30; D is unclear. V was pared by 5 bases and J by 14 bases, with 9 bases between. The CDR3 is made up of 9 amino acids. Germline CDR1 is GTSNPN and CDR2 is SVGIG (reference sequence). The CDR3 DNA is TGTGCCTGGCCTGGATGGCTGTTTTTT. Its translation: CAWPGWLFF.

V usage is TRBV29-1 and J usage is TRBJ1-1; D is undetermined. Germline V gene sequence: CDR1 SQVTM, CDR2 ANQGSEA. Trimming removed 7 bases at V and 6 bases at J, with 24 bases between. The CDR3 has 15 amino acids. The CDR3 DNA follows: TGCAGCGGGCGGGAGGGTTTTCAGGATAGGGCTGAAGCTTTCTTT. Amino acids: CSGREGFQDRAEAFF. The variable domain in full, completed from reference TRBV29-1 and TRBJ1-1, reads SAVISQKPSRDICQRGTSLTIQCQVDSQVTMMFWYRQQPGQSLTLIATANQGSEATYESGFVIDKFPISRPNLTFSTLTVSNMSPEDSSIYLCSGREGFQDRAEAFFGQGTRLTVV.